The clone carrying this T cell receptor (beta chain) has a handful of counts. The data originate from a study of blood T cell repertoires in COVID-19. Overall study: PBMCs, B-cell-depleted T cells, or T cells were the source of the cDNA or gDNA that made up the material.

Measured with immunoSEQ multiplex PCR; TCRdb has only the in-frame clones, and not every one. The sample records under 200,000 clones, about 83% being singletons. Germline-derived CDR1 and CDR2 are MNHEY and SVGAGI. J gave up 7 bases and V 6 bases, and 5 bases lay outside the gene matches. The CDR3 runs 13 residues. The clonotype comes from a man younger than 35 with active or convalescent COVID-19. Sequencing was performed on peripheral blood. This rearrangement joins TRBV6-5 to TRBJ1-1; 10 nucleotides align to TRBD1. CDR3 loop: CASSGQGGNEAFF. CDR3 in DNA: TGTGCCAGCAGCGGACAGGGGGGGAATGAAGCTTTCTTT.